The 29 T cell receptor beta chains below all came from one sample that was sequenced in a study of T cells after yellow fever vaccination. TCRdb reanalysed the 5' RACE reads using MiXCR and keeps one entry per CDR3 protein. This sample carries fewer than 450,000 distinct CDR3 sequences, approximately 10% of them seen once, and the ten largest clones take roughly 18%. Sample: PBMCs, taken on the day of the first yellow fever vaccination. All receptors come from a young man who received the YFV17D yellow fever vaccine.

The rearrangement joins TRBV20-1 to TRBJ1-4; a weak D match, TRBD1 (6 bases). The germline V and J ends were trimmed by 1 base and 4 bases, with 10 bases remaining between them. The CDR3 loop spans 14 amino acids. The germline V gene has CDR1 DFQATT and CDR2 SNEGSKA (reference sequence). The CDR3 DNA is TGCAGTGCTAGAGGTGGGGGCGGTAATGAAAAACTGTTTTTT. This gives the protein CSARGGGGNEKLFF.

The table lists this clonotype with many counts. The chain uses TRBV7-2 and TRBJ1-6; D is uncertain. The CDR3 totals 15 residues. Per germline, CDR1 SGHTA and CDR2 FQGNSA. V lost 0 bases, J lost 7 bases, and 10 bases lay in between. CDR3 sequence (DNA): TGTGCCAGCAGCTTAGCGGTCGTTGGGAATTCACCCCTCCACTTT. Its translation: CASSLAVVGNSPLHF.

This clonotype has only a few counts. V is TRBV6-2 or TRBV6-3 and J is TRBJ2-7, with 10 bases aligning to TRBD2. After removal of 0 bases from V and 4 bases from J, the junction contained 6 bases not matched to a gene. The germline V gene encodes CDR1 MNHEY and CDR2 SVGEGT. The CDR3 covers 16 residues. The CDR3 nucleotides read TGTGCCAGCAGTTACTCGAGGGCTAGCGGGGGTTACGAGCAGTACGTC. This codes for CASSYSRASGGYEQYV.

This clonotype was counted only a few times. DNA for the CDR3: TGCAGTGCTAGGGATACCAGACAGGCTCCTCGCGAGCAGTACTTC. Translation: CSARDTRQAPREQYF. The chain uses TRBV20-1 and TRBJ2-7; D might be TRBD1 (6 bases). The germline CDR1 and CDR2 sequences are DFQATT and SNEGSKA (reference sequence). This CDR3 is built from 15 residues. Trimming shortened V by 3 bases and J by 6 bases, and 21 bases separated the two germline ends.

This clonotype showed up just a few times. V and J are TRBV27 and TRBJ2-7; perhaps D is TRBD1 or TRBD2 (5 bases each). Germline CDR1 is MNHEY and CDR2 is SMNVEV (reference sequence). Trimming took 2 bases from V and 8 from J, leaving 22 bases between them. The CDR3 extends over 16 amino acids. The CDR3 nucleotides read TGTGCCAGCAGTTTACGGGGCTCATCAGGTCCTTTAAAGCAGTACGTC. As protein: CASSLRGSSGPLKQYV.

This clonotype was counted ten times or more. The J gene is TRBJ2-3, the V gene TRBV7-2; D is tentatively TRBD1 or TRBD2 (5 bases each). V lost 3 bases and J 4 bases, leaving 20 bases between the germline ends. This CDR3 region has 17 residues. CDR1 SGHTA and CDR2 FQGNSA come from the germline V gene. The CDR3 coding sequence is TGTGCCAGCAGCTTCCTCGGGGTAGGGGAGATATCAGATACGCAGTATTTT. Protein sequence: CASSFLGVGEISDTQYF.

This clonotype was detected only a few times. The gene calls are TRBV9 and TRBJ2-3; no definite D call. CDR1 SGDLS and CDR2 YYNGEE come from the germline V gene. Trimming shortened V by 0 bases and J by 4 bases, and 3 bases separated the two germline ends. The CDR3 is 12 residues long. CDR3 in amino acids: CASSVVADTQYF. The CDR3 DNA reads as TGTGCCAGCAGCGTAGTGGCAGATACGCAGTATTTT.

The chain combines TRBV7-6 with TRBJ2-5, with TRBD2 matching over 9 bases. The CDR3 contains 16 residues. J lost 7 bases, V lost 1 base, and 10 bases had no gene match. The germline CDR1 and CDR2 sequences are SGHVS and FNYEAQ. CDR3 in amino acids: CASSLGAPSGDGTQYF. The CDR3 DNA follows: TGTGCCAGCAGCTTAGGAGCCCCTAGCGGGGACGGGACCCAGTACTTC.

The CDR3 DNA sequence: TGTGCCAGCAGCCCCTCTTATAACACCGGGGAGCTGTTTTTT. This codes for CASSPSYNTGELFF. V and J are TRBV7-3 and TRBJ2-2; D call uncertain. V was clipped by 5 bases and J by 2 bases, with 9 bases between them. Germline V CDR1 and CDR2: SGHTA, FQGTGA. The CDR3 length is 14 residues.

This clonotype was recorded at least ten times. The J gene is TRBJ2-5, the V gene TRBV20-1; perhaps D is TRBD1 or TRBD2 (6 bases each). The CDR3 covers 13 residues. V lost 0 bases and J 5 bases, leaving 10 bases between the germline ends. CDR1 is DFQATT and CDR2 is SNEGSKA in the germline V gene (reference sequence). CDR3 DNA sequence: TGCAGTGCTAGAGACGGGGGCCGCGAGACCCAGTACTTC. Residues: CSARDGGRETQYF.

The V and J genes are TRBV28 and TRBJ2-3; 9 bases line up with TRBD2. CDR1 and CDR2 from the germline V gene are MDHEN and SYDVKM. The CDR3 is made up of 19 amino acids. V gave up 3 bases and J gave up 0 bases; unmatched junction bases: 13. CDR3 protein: CASSLWRSSGASSTDTQYF. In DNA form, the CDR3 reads TGTGCCAGCAGTTTGTGGAGGTCTAGCGGGGCTTCGAGCACAGATACGCAGTATTTT.

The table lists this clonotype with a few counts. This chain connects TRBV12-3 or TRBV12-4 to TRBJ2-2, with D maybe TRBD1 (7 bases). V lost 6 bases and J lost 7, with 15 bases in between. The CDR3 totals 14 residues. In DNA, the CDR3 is TGTGCCAGCAGGAGGGGGCCCGGGAGCGGGGAGCTGTTTTTT. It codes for CASRRGPGSGELFF.

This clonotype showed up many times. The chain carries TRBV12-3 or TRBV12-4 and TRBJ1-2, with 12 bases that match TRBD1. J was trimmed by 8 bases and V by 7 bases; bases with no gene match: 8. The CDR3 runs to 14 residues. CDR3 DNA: TGTGCCAGCACCCTGGGACAGGGGGCGGAGGGCTACACCTTC. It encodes CASTLGQGAEGYTF.

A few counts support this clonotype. The CDR3 region has the DNA TGCGCCAGCAGCTTCGCGCCCCTACAGGGGCGGACGAATCAGCCCCAGCATTTT. Translating gives CASSFAPLQGRTNQPQHF. V gene TRBV5-1 combines with J gene TRBJ1-5; 7 bases agree with TRBD1. Germline V gene lookup returns CDR1 SGHRS and CDR2 YFSETQ. This CDR3 has 18 amino acids. J was trimmed by 4 bases and V by 2 bases; bases with no gene match: 15.

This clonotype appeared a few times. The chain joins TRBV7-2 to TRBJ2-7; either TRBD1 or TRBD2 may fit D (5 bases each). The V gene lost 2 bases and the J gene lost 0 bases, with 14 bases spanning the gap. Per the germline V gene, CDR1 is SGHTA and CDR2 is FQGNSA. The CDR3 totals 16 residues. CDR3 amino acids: CASSLSGAGFSYEQYF. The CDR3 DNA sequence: TGTGCCAGCAGCTTATCTGGGGCGGGCTTCTCCTACGAGCAGTACTTC.

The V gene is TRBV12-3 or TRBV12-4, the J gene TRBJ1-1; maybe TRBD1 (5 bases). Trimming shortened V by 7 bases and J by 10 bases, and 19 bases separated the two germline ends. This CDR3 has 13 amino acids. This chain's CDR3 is CASTQSGPDGAFF. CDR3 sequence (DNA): TGTGCCAGCACACAATCAGGGCCTGATGGAGCTTTCTTT.

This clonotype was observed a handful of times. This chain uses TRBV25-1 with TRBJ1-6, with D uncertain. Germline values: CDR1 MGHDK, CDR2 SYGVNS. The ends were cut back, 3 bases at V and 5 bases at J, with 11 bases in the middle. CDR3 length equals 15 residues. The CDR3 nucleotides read TGTGCCAGCAGTGATCCAGAGAAGAATAATTCACCCCTCCACTTT. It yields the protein CASSDPEKNNSPLHF.

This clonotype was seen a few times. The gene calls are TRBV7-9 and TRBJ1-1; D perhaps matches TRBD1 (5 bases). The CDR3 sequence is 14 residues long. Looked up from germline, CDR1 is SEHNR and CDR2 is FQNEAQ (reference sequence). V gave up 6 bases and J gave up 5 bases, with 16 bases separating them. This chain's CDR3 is CASRNVQGWTEAFF. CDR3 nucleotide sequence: TGTGCCAGCAGAAACGTGCAGGGTTGGACTGAAGCTTTCTTT. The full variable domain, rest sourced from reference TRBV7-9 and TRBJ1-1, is DTGVSQNPRHKITKRGQNVTFRCDPISEHNRLYWYRQTLGQGPEFLTYFQNEAQLEKSRLLSDRFSAERPKGSFSTLEIQRTEQGDSAMYLCASRNVQGWTEAFFGQGTRLTVV.

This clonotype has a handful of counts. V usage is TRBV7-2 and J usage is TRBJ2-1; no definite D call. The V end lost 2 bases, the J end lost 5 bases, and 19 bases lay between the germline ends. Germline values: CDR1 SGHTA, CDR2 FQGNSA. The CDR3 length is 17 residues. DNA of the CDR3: TGTGCCAGCAGCTTAAGTCGATTAGTGCAGGCCAACAATGAGCAGTTCTTC. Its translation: CASSLSRLVQANNEQFF.

CDR3 bases: TGTGCCAGCAGGACGGGACTAGGGGACACCGGGGAGCTGTTTTTT. Translation: CASRTGLGDTGELFF. V usage is TRBV6-1 and J usage is TRBJ2-2; 8 nucleotides align to TRBD2. With 6 bases clipped from V and 3 bases from J, the junction kept 6 bases outside the gene matches. This CDR3 is built from 15 residues. Germline lookup yields CDR1 MNHNS and CDR2 SASEGT.

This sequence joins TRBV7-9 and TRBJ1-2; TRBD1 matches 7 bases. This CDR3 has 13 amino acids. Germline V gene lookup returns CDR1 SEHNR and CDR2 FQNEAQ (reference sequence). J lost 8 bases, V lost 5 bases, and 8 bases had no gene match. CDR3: CASSGRTGGGYTF. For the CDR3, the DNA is TGTGCCAGCAGCGGACGGACAGGCGGAGGCTACACCTTC.

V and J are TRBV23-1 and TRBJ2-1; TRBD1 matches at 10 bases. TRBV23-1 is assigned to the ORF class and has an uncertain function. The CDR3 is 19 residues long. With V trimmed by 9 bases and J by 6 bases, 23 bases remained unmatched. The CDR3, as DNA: TGCGCCAGTAGCGTTGGGACAGGGGACCTCTCACTACTCTCCAATGAGCAGTTCTTC. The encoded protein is CASSVGTGDLSLLSNEQFF.

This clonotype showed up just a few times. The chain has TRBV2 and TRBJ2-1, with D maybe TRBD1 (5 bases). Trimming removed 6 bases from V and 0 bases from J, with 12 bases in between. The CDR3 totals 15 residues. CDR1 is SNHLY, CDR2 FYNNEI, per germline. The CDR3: CASSVTRASYNEQFF. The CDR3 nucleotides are TGTGCCAGCAGCGTAACCAGGGCCTCCTACAATGAGCAGTTCTTC.

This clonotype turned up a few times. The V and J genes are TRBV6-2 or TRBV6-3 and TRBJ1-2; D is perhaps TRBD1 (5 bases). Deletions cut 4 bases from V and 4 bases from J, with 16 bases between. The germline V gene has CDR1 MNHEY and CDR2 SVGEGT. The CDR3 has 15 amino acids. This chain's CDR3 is CASSSRDDGAYGYTF. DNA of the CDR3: TGTGCCAGCAGTTCCCGGGACGACGGGGCCTATGGCTACACCTTC.

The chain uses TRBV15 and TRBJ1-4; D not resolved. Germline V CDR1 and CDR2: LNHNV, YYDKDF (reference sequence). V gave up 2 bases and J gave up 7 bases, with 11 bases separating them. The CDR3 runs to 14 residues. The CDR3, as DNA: TGTGCCACCAGCAGAAACGCTGGGGTTGAAAAACTGTTTTTT. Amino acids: CATSRNAGVEKLFF.

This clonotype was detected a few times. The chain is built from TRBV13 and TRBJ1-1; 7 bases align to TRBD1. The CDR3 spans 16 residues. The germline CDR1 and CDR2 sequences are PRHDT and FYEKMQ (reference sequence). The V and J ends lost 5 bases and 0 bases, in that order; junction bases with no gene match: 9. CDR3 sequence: CASSPEGTDLNTEAFF. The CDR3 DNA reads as TGTGCCAGCAGCCCCGAAGGGACAGATTTGAACACTGAAGCTTTCTTT. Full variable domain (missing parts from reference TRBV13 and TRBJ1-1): AAGVIQSPRHLIKEKRETATLKCYPIPRHDTVYWYQQGPGQDPQFLISFYEKMQSDKGSIPDRFSAQQFSDYHSELNMSSLELGDSALYFCASSPEGTDLNTEAFFGQGTRLTVV.

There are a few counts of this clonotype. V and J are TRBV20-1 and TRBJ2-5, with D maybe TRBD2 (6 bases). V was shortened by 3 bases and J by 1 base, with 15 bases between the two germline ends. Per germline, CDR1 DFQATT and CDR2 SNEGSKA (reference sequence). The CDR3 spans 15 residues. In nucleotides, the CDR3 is TGCAGTGCTAGTCCGGGGGTGGGAGGCCAAGAGACCCAGTACTTC. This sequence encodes CSASPGVGGQETQYF.

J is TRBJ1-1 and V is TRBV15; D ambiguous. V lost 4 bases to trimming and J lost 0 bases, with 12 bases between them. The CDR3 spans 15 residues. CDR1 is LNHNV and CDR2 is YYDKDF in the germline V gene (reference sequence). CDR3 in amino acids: CATSKEAGMNTEAFF. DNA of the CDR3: TGTGCCACCAGCAAAGAGGCCGGGATGAACACTGAAGCTTTCTTT.

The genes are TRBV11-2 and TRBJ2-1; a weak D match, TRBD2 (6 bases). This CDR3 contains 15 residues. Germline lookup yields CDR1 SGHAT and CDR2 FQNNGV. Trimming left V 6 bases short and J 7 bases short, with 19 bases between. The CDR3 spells CASRQPGLRRNEQFF. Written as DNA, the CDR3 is TGTGCCAGCAGGCAACCGGGACTGCGTCGAAATGAGCAGTTCTTC.